Following are 27 T cell receptor beta chains from one sample sequenced in a study of T cell clonality in common variable immunodeficiency. Sequenced by immunoSEQ multiplex PCR; TCRdb stores in-frame clones only, minus some. Recorded here are some 27,000 clones, with no singletons, and the ten leading clones hold 3% to 3.5%. The antigens of these receptors remain unknown. Study-wide results and caveats: Fewer deletions and N-nucleotide insertions were reportedly seen in common variable immunodeficiency TCR beta sequences.

Source material: peripheral blood mononuclear cells. The receptors were gathered from a human donor with common variable immunodeficiency.

This clone was counted between two and nine times. The read ends 3 residues shy of where the CDR3 ends; the end is completed using the germline J gene. The chain carries TRBV18 and TRBJ2-3; D is unresolved. V was clipped by 4 bases and J by 6 bases, with 11 bases between them. CDR1 and CDR2 (germline): KGHSH, LQKENI. The CDR3 contains 13 residues. CDR3 DNA, as far as it was read: TGTGCCAGCTCACAAGAGGCCGATGATACG. It codes for CASSQEADDT. The entire CDR3 sequence reads CASSQEADDTQYF.

As regards this clone: The DNA ends 3 residues before the CDR3 does, and the rest of the CDR3 is filled in from the germline J gene. The chain recombines TRBV10-2 with TRBJ2-7, with D possibly matching TRBD2 (6 bases). The CDR3 sequence is 14 residues long. Between the trimmed V and J ends, which lost 4 bases and 5 bases, there was a span of 15 bases. Germline CDR1 and CDR2: WSHSY and SAAADI. CDR3 DNA, as far as it was read: TGCGCCAGCAGTGTCGTAGCGGTAAGCCACGAG. This encodes CASSVVAVSHE. The entire CDR3 protein is CASSVVAVSHEQYF.

Points on this clone: The read terminates 3 residues ahead of where the CDR3 ends, so the germline J gene completes it. V gene TRBV7-9 combines with J gene TRBJ1-3; the D is unclear. The V and J ends lost 1 base and 4 bases respectively, with 8 bases between them. This CDR3 region has 14 residues. Germline assignment: CDR1 SEHNR and CDR2 FQNEAQ (reference sequence). Incomplete CDR3 DNA: TGTGCCAGCAGCTTAGGGGCAGCCGGAAACACC. The encoded protein is CASSLGAAGNT. The entire CDR3 is CASSLGAAGNTIYF.

In its sample, this clone was seen many times. The CDR3 end is not reached by the read, which stops 3 residues before it; the germline J gene fills it in. This chain uses TRBV5-6 with TRBJ2-7; tentatively, D is TRBD2 (6 bases). Germline assignment: CDR1 SGHDT and CDR2 YYEEEE. The CDR3 is 14 amino acids. The V end lost 6 bases, the J end lost 3 bases, and 16 bases lay between the germline ends. Partial CDR3 DNA: TGTGCCAGCACCCCTGGGGCGGGGATCTACGAG. It specifies CASTPGAGIYE. The complete CDR3 reads CASTPGAGIYEQYF.

By proportion, this clone is medium-sized. Read coverage stops 3 residues before the CDR3 terminus; the germline J gene supplies the remainder. The rearrangement uses TRBV7-6 and TRBJ2-6, with 8 bases aligning to TRBD1. The CDR3 sequence is 18 residues long. Germline-derived CDR1 and CDR2 are SGHVS and FNYEAQ. The V and J ends lost 6 bases and 0 bases, in that order; junction bases with no gene match: 10. The CDR3 DNA, read in part, is TGTGCCAGCAGTCCGGTGGGGACAGGATTCTCTGGGGCCAACGTC. Amino acids: CASSPVGTGFSGANV. The full CDR3 is CASSPVGTGFSGANVLTF.

On this clone: The read comes to an end 3 residues before the CDR3 does, leaving the germline J gene to fill in the end. The gene calls are TRBV19 and TRBJ2-5; 8 nucleotides match TRBD1. Germline V gene lookup returns CDR1 LNHDA and CDR2 SQIVND (reference sequence). The CDR3 consists of 16 residues. After removal of 5 bases from V and 5 bases from J, the junction contained 13 bases not matched to a gene. The part of the CDR3 DNA that was read is TGTGCCAGTAGTTCTTCCCGCAGGGGGCTGGGGGAGACC. Protein: CASSSSRRGLGET. The entire CDR3 sequence reads CASSSSRRGLGETQYF.

This clone was seen a few times. The read ends 3 residues before the CDR3 terminus; that terminus is restored from the germline J gene. This rearrangement joins TRBV2 to TRBJ1-2, with D unclear. The germline V and J ends were trimmed by 2 bases and 5 bases, with 6 bases remaining between them. The CDR3 spans 12 residues. Germline lookup yields CDR1 SNHLY and CDR2 FYNNEI. CDR3 DNA, as far as it was read: TGTGCCAGCAGTGAAACAGCTTATGGC. Protein product: CASSETAYG. The whole CDR3 sequence is CASSETAYGYTF.

This clone was detected only a few times. The sequence runs out 3 residues before the end of the CDR3; the remainder is reconstructed from the germline J gene. J is TRBJ1-1 and V is TRBV7-8; D is undetermined. Germline CDR1 and CDR2: SGHVS and FQNEAQ. The V end lost 4 bases, the J end lost 1 base, and 7 bases lay between the germline ends. CDR3 length: 13 residues. The CDR3 sequence is CASSYSTNTEAFF. CDR3 DNA, as far as it was read: TGTGCCAGCAGCTACTCCACGAACACTGAA.

The table lists this clone with many counts. Its ends do not fully match the called genes, so a read error is possible. The covered CDR3 bases are TGCGCCAGCAGCCCCCCTGGGGGGGTCGGAAAA. The encoded protein is CASSPPGGVGK. The full CDR3 is CASSPPGGVGKLFF. V is TRBV4-2 and J is TRBJ1-4; TRBD1 might be the D (5 bases). Read coverage stops 3 residues before the CDR3 terminus; the germline J gene supplies the remainder. The CDR3 sequence is 14 residues long. CDR1 and CDR2 (germline): LGHNA, YNFKEQ.

This clone has a handful of counts. The CDR3 goes on 3 residues after the read ends, and that part is filled in from the germline J gene. V gene TRBV6-2 or TRBV6-3 combines with J gene TRBJ2-3, with TRBD2 matching 9 bases. Germline trimming cut 4 bases from V and 2 bases from J; bases unmatched to any gene: 10. CDR3 length equals 17 residues. Per the germline V gene, CDR1 is MNHEY and CDR2 is SVGEGT. The CDR3 loop is CASSFHIAGVITDTQYF. The part of the CDR3 DNA that was read is TGTGCCAGCAGTTTCCACATAGCGGGGGTTATCACAGATACG.

In this sample, this clone turned up many times. The sequenced fragment ends 3 residues before the CDR3 boundary, so the rest is inferred from the germline J gene. The rearrangement links TRBV20-1 to TRBJ2-1, with D tentatively TRBD2 (7 bases). This CDR3 has 14 amino acids. Germline CDR1 is DFQATT and CDR2 is SNEGSKA (reference sequence). Trimming left V 2 bases short and J 8 bases short, with 16 bases between. This CDR3 is CSARPGGPIDEQFF. Incomplete CDR3 DNA: TGCAGTGCTAGACCGGGGGGCCCTATCGATGAG.

This clone came up a few times. The read falls 3 residues short of the CDR3 end, and the missing part is taken from the germline J gene. The chain carries TRBV6-2 or TRBV6-3 and TRBJ2-7; D unclear. The germline V gene encodes CDR1 MNHEY and CDR2 SVGEGT. Trimming cost V 5 bases and J 6 bases, with 23 bases left between them. CDR3 size: 16 residues. CDR3 DNA, as far as it was read: TGTGCCAGCAGTACCGGATTGACGCGTGCTTCGGGCGAG. It encodes CASSTGLTRASGE. In full, the CDR3 reads CASSTGLTRASGEQYF.

Only a few counts were recorded for this clone. The CDR3 extends 3 residues past the end of the read, so its final part is completed from the germline J gene. The chain uses TRBV7-6 and TRBJ1-5; TRBD1 agrees at 8 bases. Unmatched junction bases numbered 4, after V lost 0 bases and J lost 3 bases. The CDR3 consists of 16 residues. Germline lookup yields CDR1 SGHVS and CDR2 FNYEAQ. CDR3: CASSLAGTGVNQPQHF. The covered CDR3 bases are TGTGCCAGCAGCTTAGCCGGGACAGGCGTCAATCAGCCC.

This clone has a handful of counts. The read ends 3 residues shy of where the CDR3 ends; the end is completed using the germline J gene. The rearrangement joins TRBV6-2 or TRBV6-3 to TRBJ2-5; TRBD1 matches 9 bases. Germline CDR1 reads MNHEY; CDR2 reads SVGEGT. Trimming cost V 2 bases and J 5 bases; bases outside gene matches: 3. The CDR3 is made up of 14 amino acids. Incomplete CDR3 DNA: TGTGCCAGCAGTTACGGGACAGGGAGGGAGACC. It yields the protein CASSYGTGRET. The entire CDR3 protein reads CASSYGTGRETQYF.

This clone was observed many times. The read halts 3 residues ahead of the CDR3 end, with the missing end drawn from the germline J gene. The J gene is TRBJ1-6, the V gene TRBV19; perhaps TRBD1 as D (5 bases). The V and J ends lost 5 bases and 6 bases respectively, with 8 bases between them. CDR1 is LNHDA, CDR2 SQIVND, per germline (reference sequence). The CDR3 is 13 amino acids. The sequenced CDR3 bases are TGTGCCAGTAGTCCCGACAGTAATTCACCC. Translating gives CASSPDSNSP. The whole CDR3 reads CASSPDSNSPLHF.

This clone was recorded a few times. The CDR3 is cut off 3 residues early in the read; its end comes from the germline J gene. The rearrangement links TRBV30 to TRBJ2-7, with D possibly TRBD2 on 5 matching bases. The CDR3 runs 14 residues. V was trimmed by 0 bases and J by 1 base, leaving 10 bases between them. Germline V gives CDR1 GTSNPN, CDR2 SVGIG (reference sequence). CDR3 loop: CAWSVVAPSYEQYF. The sequenced CDR3 bases are TGTGCCTGGAGTGTAGTAGCGCCGTCCTACGAG.

Worth noting for this clone: The missing CDR3 end, 3 residues past where the read stops, is filled in from the germline J gene. The chain couples TRBV6-2 or TRBV6-3 to TRBJ2-5, with 9 bases matching TRBD2. V dropped 6 bases and J dropped 1; count of bases not matched to a gene: 12. Germline assignment: CDR1 MNHEY and CDR2 SVGEGT. The CDR3 is 17 residues long. CDR3 sequence: CASSYTLAGRSQETQYF. The DNA read from the CDR3 is TGTGCCAGCAGCTACACCCTAGCGGGGCGAAGCCAAGAGACC.

This clone has a count of ten or more. The CDR3 end falls 3 residues outside the read, so it is completed with the germline J gene. J is TRBJ2-2 and V is TRBV19; 8 bases map to TRBD1. Trimming removed 10 bases from V and 3 bases from J; junction bases left unmatched: 13. This CDR3 comprises 16 residues. The germline gives CDR1 LNHDA, CDR2 SQIVND (reference sequence). CDR3 region: CATYLPGQGYTGELFF. The part of the CDR3 DNA that was read is TGTGCCACTTACTTACCAGGACAGGGCTACACCGGGGAG. Full variable domain (rest looked up from reference TRBV19 and TRBJ2-2): DGGITQSPKYLFRKEGQNVTLSCEQNLNHDAMYWYRQDPGQGLRLIYYSQIVNDFQKGDIAEGYSVSREKKESFPLTVTSAQKNPTAFYLCATYLPGQGYTGELFFGEGSRLTVL.

This clone occurred a few times. The DNA ends 3 residues before the CDR3 does, and the rest of the CDR3 is filled in from the germline J gene. The rearrangement joins TRBV18 to TRBJ1-6; TRBD1 matches 10 bases. V shed 5 bases and J 7 bases; nucleotides not matched to a gene: 2. Germline V lookup: CDR1 KGHSH, CDR2 LQKENI. This CDR3 has 14 amino acids. The covered CDR3 bases are TGTGCCAGCTCAGGGACAGGGGCGAATTCACCC. Amino acid sequence: CASSGTGANSP. The whole CDR3 region reads CASSGTGANSPLHF.

Many counts were recorded for this clone. The read halts 3 residues ahead of the CDR3 end, with the missing end drawn from the germline J gene. The chain links TRBV10-3 to TRBJ2-7, with 7 bases aligning to TRBD1. The germline V gene has CDR1 ENHRY and CDR2 SYGVKD. CDR3 length equals 16 residues. The junction had 13 bases not matched to a gene; V was cut back by 4 bases and J by 4 bases. CDR3 bases read: TGTGCCATCAGTGGATCCACAGGGGTAGAAATTTACGAG. Translated, it gives CAISGSTGVEIYE. The whole CDR3 sequence reads CAISGSTGVEIYEQYF.

Concerning this clone: The read halts 3 residues ahead of the CDR3 end, with the missing end drawn from the germline J gene. The rearrangement joins TRBV7-2 to TRBJ1-4, with D tentatively TRBD1 (5 bases). Germline V gene data show CDR1 as SGHTA and CDR2 as FQGNSA. The V end was cut by 2 bases, the J end by 5 bases, with 9 bases between. This CDR3 contains 14 residues. CDR3 protein: CASSLQGTNEKLFF. CDR3 bases read: TGTGCCAGCAGCTTACAGGGTACGAATGAAAAA.

This clone was seen only a few times. Read sequence stops 3 residues before the CDR3 end, and the germline J gene provides the missing end. The rearrangement links TRBV18 to TRBJ2-1; D is perhaps TRBD1 (6 bases). This CDR3 comprises 12 residues. CDR1 is KGHSH, CDR2 LQKENI, per germline. With 2 bases removed from V and 9 bases from J, the gap between germline ends came to 8 bases. CDR3 DNA (partial): TGTGCCAGCTCACCAGGGGGCGCTGAG. It codes for CASSPGGAE. The entire CDR3 is CASSPGGAEQFF.

Many counts were recorded for this clone. The read ends 3 residues early relative to the CDR3; the germline J gene fills the gap. The rearrangement uses TRBV20-1 and TRBJ1-2; D not resolved. The V and J ends lost 2 bases and 2 bases respectively, with 6 bases between them. The CDR3 runs 12 residues. CDR1 is DFQATT and CDR2 is SNEGSKA in the germline V gene (reference sequence). The CDR3 loop is CSARTENYGYTF. The covered CDR3 bases are TGCAGTGCTAGAACAGAAAACTATGGC.

This clone appeared many times. The CDR3 extends 3 residues past the end of the read, so its final part is completed from the germline J gene. The chain recombines TRBV19 with TRBJ1-5; 10 bases are a match to TRBD1. The germline V gene encodes CDR1 LNHDA and CDR2 SQIVND (reference sequence). The J segment lost 4 bases and the V segment lost 6 bases, leaving 6 bases of the junction unmatched. There are 15 residues in the CDR3. The chain's CDR3 is CASRPGTGVNQPQHF. The covered CDR3 bases are TGTGCCAGTAGACCCGGGACAGGGGTAAATCAGCCC.

This clone occurred a few times. The sequenced CDR3 bases are TGTGCCAGCTCCCTGGACAGGGACCCAGATACG. Translated: CASSLDRDPDT. Given in full, the CDR3 is CASSLDRDPDTQYF. The chain combines TRBV18 with TRBJ2-3, with 8 bases that match TRBD1. The missing CDR3 end, 3 residues past where the read stops, is filled in from the germline J gene. Looked up from germline, CDR1 is KGHSH and CDR2 is LQKENI. The V and J ends lost 6 bases and 4 bases, in that order; junction bases with no gene match: 6. CDR3 length: 14 amino acids.

This clone occurred a few times. The part of the CDR3 DNA that was read is TGTGCCACCTCTGAGGCCTACGAG. It encodes CATSEAYE. In full, the CDR3 reads CATSEAYEQYF. The chain couples TRBV19 to TRBJ2-7; D remains unclear. The read terminates 3 residues before the CDR3 end, so the remaining end is supplied by the germline J gene. Germline CDR1 LNHDA, CDR2 SQIVND (reference sequence). The germline V and J ends were trimmed by 10 bases and 2 bases, with 9 bases remaining between them. This CDR3 comprises 11 residues.

This clone was counted at least ten times. With the read ending 3 residues before the CDR3 end, the germline J gene is used to fill in that end. This chain connects TRBV28 to TRBJ1-4; D is possibly TRBD1 (6 bases). Per the germline V gene, CDR1 is MDHEN and CDR2 is SYDVKM. Trimming removed 3 bases from V and 7 bases from J, with 12 bases in between. The CDR3 is 14 amino acids. This chain's CDR3 is CASSLEGESEKLFF. Incomplete CDR3 DNA: TGTGCCAGCAGTTTGGAGGGGGAAAGTGAAAAA.